These 30 T cell receptor beta chains originate from one sample sequenced in a study of shared clonotypes between healthy human individuals. Only in-frame clones appear in the TCRdb table, and some are missing; sequencing was by immunoSEQ multiplex PCR. The data hold millions of clones, with 93% observed a single time. Sample: naive CD4+ T cells from PBMCs. The subset: CD45RA+ positively selected. The origin of the receptors is a man aged 18 to 30 in good health. Some clones in this sample may be carry-over from other donors' samples.

This rearrangement joins TRBV28 to TRBJ2-3, with D possibly matching TRBD1 (5 bases). Germline CDR1 reads MDHEN; CDR2 reads SYDVKM. The CDR3 totals 13 residues. V was cut by 5 bases and J by 5 bases, with 11 bases left in between. Here the CDR3 DNA reads TGTGCCAGCAGTCCCTACAGGTTAGATACGCAGTATTTT. Residues: CASSPYRLDTQYF. Full variable domain (missing parts from reference TRBV28 and TRBJ2-3): DVKVTQSSRYLVKRTGEKVFLECVQDMDHENMFWYRQDPGLGLRLIYFSYDVKMKEKGDIPEGYSVSREKKERFSLILESASTNQTSMYLCASSPYRLDTQYFGPGTRLTVL.

V is TRBV6-6 and J is TRBJ2-1; D is perhaps TRBD1 (6 bases). Germline CDR1 and CDR2: MNHNY and SVGAGI (reference sequence). The V and J ends lost 5 bases and 8 bases respectively, with 16 bases between them. The CDR3 has 14 amino acids. CDR3 nucleotide sequence: TGTGCCAGCAGTACTGGGCCCAACAGGGATGAGCAGTTCTTC. It translates to CASSTGPNRDEQFF.

V and J are TRBV28 and TRBJ1-2; 7 bases map to TRBD1. This CDR3 spans 15 amino acids. In germline, CDR1 is MDHEN, CDR2 SYDVKM. J gave up 8 bases and V 4 bases, and 13 bases lay outside the gene matches. CDR3 DNA sequence: TGTGCCAGCAGTTCGACGGACAGGAGGGGTGGAGGCTACACCTTC. Protein sequence: CASSSTDRRGGGYTF.

This chain connects TRBV28 to TRBJ2-3; perhaps TRBD1 as D (5 bases). CDR1 is MDHEN, CDR2 SYDVKM, per germline. This CDR3 comprises 14 residues. V dropped 1 base and J dropped 6 bases, with 11 bases sitting between them. In DNA, the CDR3 is TGTGCCAGCAGTTTATTGGCAGGGTCCGATACGCAGTATTTT. Translation: CASSLLAGSDTQYF. The whole variable domain, remainder taken from reference TRBV28 and TRBJ2-3, is DVKVTQSSRYLVKRTGEKVFLECVQDMDHENMFWYRQDPGLGLRLIYFSYDVKMKEKGDIPEGYSVSREKKERFSLILESASTNQTSMYLCASSLLAGSDTQYFGPGTRLTVL.

V is TRBV2 and J is TRBJ1-4; possible D gene TRBD1, 5 bases. Germline V CDR1 and CDR2: SNHLY, FYNNEI. CDR3 length: 14 residues. V lost 4 bases, J lost 8 bases, and 14 bases lay in between. CDR3 nucleotide sequence: TGTGCCAGCAGTGCGGAGGGGCAAGGGGAAAAACTGTTTTTT. It translates to CASSAEGQGEKLFF.

V is TRBV7-2 and J is TRBJ2-1; D is perhaps TRBD1 or TRBD2 (5 bases each). The CDR3 loop spans 15 amino acids. Germline V CDR1 and CDR2: SGHTA, FQGNSA. Trimming took off 1 base at V and 8 bases at J, with 15 bases between the two ends. The DNA for the CDR3 is TGTGCCAGCAGCTTAGAGGGACGGCTTCGCTATGAGCAGTTCTTC. Amino acid sequence: CASSLEGRLRYEQFF.

The chain recombines TRBV5-5 with TRBJ2-1, with D uncertain. Trimming took 0 bases from V and 3 from J, leaving 7 bases between them. Germline V gives CDR1 SGHKS, CDR2 YYEKEE (reference sequence). CDR3 size: 14 residues. Here the CDR3 DNA reads TGTGCCAGCAGCTTGGACTCATTCTACAATGAGCAGTTCTTC. This translates into CASSLDSFYNEQFF. Full variable domain (rest looked up from reference TRBV5-5 and TRBJ2-1): DAGVTQSPTHLIKTRGQQVTLRCSPISGHKSVSWYQQVLGQGPQFIFQYYEKEERGRGNFPDRFSARQFPNYSSELNVNALLLGDSALYLCASSLDSFYNEQFFGPGTRLTVL.

The V gene is TRBV14, the J gene TRBJ2-3, with TRBD1 matching over 10 bases. After removal of 4 bases from V and 3 bases from J, the junction contained 7 bases not matched to a gene. Germline CDR1 reads SGHDN; CDR2 reads FVKESK. The CDR3 contains 16 residues. Here the CDR3 DNA reads TGTGCCAGCAGCCCAGACAGGGGGCGTTTTACAGATACGCAGTATTTT. This gives the protein CASSPDRGRFTDTQYF.

The CDR3 DNA follows: TGCGCCAGCAGCCGACCGACAGCTAACTATGGCTACACCTTC. Its translation: CASSRPTANYGYTF. V and J are TRBV4-1 and TRBJ1-2; TRBD1 is a possible D gene (5 bases). The germline V gene encodes CDR1 MGHRA and CDR2 YSYEKL. The ends were cut back, 4 bases at V and 0 bases at J, with 9 bases in the middle. CDR3 length: 14 residues.

J is TRBJ2-1 and V is TRBV28, with D uncertain. The V gene lost 3 bases and the J gene lost 2 bases, with 8 bases spanning the gap. The CDR3 is 14 residues long. The germline V gene has CDR1 MDHEN and CDR2 SYDVKM. This CDR3 is CASSLTTTYNEQFF. DNA of the CDR3: TGTGCCAGCAGTTTGACGACAACCTACAATGAGCAGTTCTTC.

V usage is TRBV2 and J usage is TRBJ2-5; D is uncertain. V was cut by 6 bases and J by 0 bases, with 20 bases left in between. The CDR3 consists of 17 residues. Germline values: CDR1 SNHLY, CDR2 FYNNEI. The CDR3 sequence: CASSVSPESLYQETQYF. The CDR3 region has the DNA TGTGCCAGCAGCGTATCACCCGAGAGCTTGTACCAAGAGACCCAGTACTTC.

This clone was seen only a few times. This chain uses TRBV2 with TRBJ1-1, with 8 positions matching TRBD1. Per germline, CDR1 SNHLY and CDR2 FYNNEI. This CDR3 region has 13 residues. Trimming cost V 6 bases and J 3 bases; bases outside gene matches: 3. This CDR3 reads CASSPDRDTEAFF. In DNA, the CDR3 is TGTGCCAGCAGCCCGGACAGGGACACTGAAGCTTTCTTT.

About this clone: Other nucleotide sequences from this sample produce the same CDR3. The rearrangement links TRBV20-1 to TRBJ2-1, with D unresolved. The CDR3 is 11 amino acids. In germline, CDR1 is DFQATT, CDR2 SNEGSKA (reference sequence). Trimming cost V 5 bases and J 7 bases, with 9 bases left between them. CDR3 in DNA: TGCAGTGCTCTCCGTGGGAATGAGCAGTTCTTC. Protein product: CSALRGNEQFF.

The chain couples TRBV5-4 to TRBJ2-2; 14 positions match TRBD2. J was trimmed by 4 bases and V by 5 bases; bases with no gene match: 10. The germline gives CDR1 SGHNT, CDR2 YYREEE (reference sequence). The CDR3 covers 18 residues. The CDR3 bases are TGTGCCAGCAGTTTACCGGGACTAGCGGGAGTCCGCACCGGGGAGCTGTTTTTT. It translates to CASSLPGLAGVRTGELFF.

The count of this clone is one. The gene calls are TRBV10-3 and TRBJ2-1, with TRBD2 as a possible D gene (6 bases). The CDR3 is 14 amino acids. V gave up 4 bases and J gave up 7 bases, with 14 bases separating them. Germline V CDR1 and CDR2: ENHRY, SYGVKD. The CDR3 here is CAISGLVGGNEQFF. Written as DNA, the CDR3 is TGTGCCATCAGTGGACTAGTCGGAGGAAATGAGCAGTTCTTC.

This clone was recorded once. The chain combines TRBV5-1 with TRBJ2-1, with TRBD2 identical over 13 bases. This CDR3 has 15 amino acids. The germline V gene has CDR1 SGHRS and CDR2 YFSETQ. The junction had 5 bases not matched to a gene; V was cut back by 3 bases and J by 8 bases. CDR3 loop: CASSWTSGSLDEQFF. The CDR3, as DNA: TGCGCCAGCAGCTGGACTAGCGGGAGCTTGGATGAGCAGTTCTTC.

The rearrangement links TRBV19 to TRBJ2-2, with TRBD2 matching 11 bases. The CDR3 spans 17 residues. With V trimmed by 5 bases and J by 4 bases, 9 bases remained unmatched. Germline CDR1 is LNHDA and CDR2 is SQIVND (reference sequence). CDR3 region: CASSGPLAGVGTGELFF. CDR3 DNA: TGTGCCAGTAGTGGACCACTAGCGGGAGTGGGCACCGGGGAGCTGTTTTTT.

The genes are TRBV7-9 and TRBJ2-1, with 8 bases aligning to TRBD2. Germline lookup yields CDR1 SEHNR and CDR2 FQNEAQ (reference sequence). The CDR3 runs to 16 residues. V lost 5 bases to trimming and J lost 2 bases; unmatched junction nucleotides: 8. CDR3 DNA sequence: TGTGCCAGCAGCCGCGGCGGGGGGAGAACCTACAATGAGCAGTTCTTC. It is translated as CASSRGGGRTYNEQFF.

This chain uses TRBV18 with TRBJ2-1; TRBD2 is a possible D gene (6 bases). With 0 bases removed from V and 3 bases from J, the gap between germline ends came to 15 bases. The length of the CDR3 is 17 residues. The V gene's germline CDR1 is KGHSH and CDR2 LQKENI. This chain's CDR3 is CASSPPLGQGGYNEQFF. In DNA form, the CDR3 reads TGTGCCAGCTCACCACCGCTAGGGCAGGGAGGCTACAATGAGCAGTTCTTC.

With respect to this clone: The sample carries other DNA sequences with the same CDR3. This rearrangement joins TRBV2 to TRBJ1-3, with a tentative D call TRBD1 (5 bases). V lost 4 bases, J lost 0 bases, and 7 bases lay in between. CDR1 is SNHLY and CDR2 is FYNNEI in the germline V gene. The length of the CDR3 is 14 residues. The CDR3 protein is CASSAGNSGNTIYF. The CDR3 DNA sequence: TGTGCCAGCAGTGCAGGGAACTCTGGAAACACCATATATTTT. The complete variable domain, with remaining parts taken from reference TRBV2 and TRBJ1-3, reads EPEVTQTPSHQVTQMGQEVILRCVPISNHLYFYWYRQILGQKVEFLVSFYNNEISEKSEIFDDQFSVERPDGSNFTLKIRSTKLEDSAMYFCASSAGNSGNTIYFGEGSWLTVV.

This clone was picked up a small number of times. V and J are TRBV10-1 and TRBJ1-2; a possible D gene is TRBD1 (6 bases). The CDR3 consists of 17 residues. CDR1 is WNHNN, CDR2 SYGVQD, per germline (reference sequence). Trimming cost V 4 bases and J 4 bases, with 22 bases left between them. The CDR3 here is CASSGGRRGAASYGYTF. The CDR3 nucleotides are TGCGCCAGCAGTGGAGGCCGTAGGGGGGCAGCGTCCTATGGCTACACCTTC.

The chain uses TRBV11-2 and TRBJ2-7; D possibly uses TRBD1 or TRBD2 (5 bases each). V was shortened by 5 bases and J by 6 bases, with 14 bases between the two germline ends. This CDR3 contains 13 residues. Germline CDR1 and CDR2: SGHAT and FQNNGV. CDR3 nucleotides: TGTGCCAGCAGCAGCGGACAACTCGGCGAGCAGTACTTC. It specifies CASSSGQLGEQYF.

The chain is built from TRBV14 and TRBJ1-2; D is unresolved. This CDR3 comprises 12 residues. Germline CDR1 reads SGHDN; CDR2 reads FVKESK. With 0 bases removed from V and 5 bases from J, the gap between germline ends came to 4 bases. DNA for the CDR3: TGTGCCAGCAGCCAAGATCTATATGGCTACACCTTC. Its translation is CASSQDLYGYTF.

CDR3 protein: CATSRATTGTGYDEQFF. CDR3 coding DNA: TGTGCCACCAGCAGAGCCACTACCGGGACAGGGTATGATGAGCAGTTCTTC. V usage is TRBV15 and J usage is TRBJ2-1; 9 bases are shared with TRBD1. Germline V gene lookup returns CDR1 LNHNV and CDR2 YYDKDF (reference sequence). Trimming at V came to 1 base and at J to 8 bases, leaving 12 bases not matched to a gene. The CDR3 length is 17 residues.

Concerning this clone itself: Within the sample, other DNA sequences also encode this same CDR3. The chain uses TRBV5-1 and TRBJ2-7, with D unclear. V was clipped by 1 base and J by 2 bases, with 10 bases between them. The CDR3 runs to 14 residues. Germline CDR1 is SGHRS and CDR2 is YFSETQ. CDR3 residues: CASSLSGSPYEQYF. The CDR3, as DNA: TGCGCCAGCAGCTTGTCGGGTAGCCCCTACGAGCAGTACTTC.

This clone came up once. The rearrangement uses TRBV18 and TRBJ1-5, with 7 bases matching TRBD1. CDR1 KGHSH and CDR2 LQKENI come from the germline V gene. Trimming at V came to 6 bases and at J to 3 bases, leaving 8 bases not matched to a gene. The CDR3 has 15 residues. CDR3 region: CASSLGQVPNQPQHF. The CDR3 nucleotides read TGTGCCAGCTCCCTTGGACAGGTACCCAATCAGCCCCAGCATTTT.

The rearrangement joins TRBV7-2 to TRBJ2-7; the match to TRBD1 covers 7 bases. The CDR3 totals 14 residues. Germline trimming cut 2 bases from V and 2 bases from J; bases unmatched to any gene: 3. The germline V gene has CDR1 SGHTA and CDR2 FQGNSA. This CDR3 is CASSLTTGPYEQYF. The DNA of the CDR3 is TGTGCCAGCAGCTTAACGACAGGGCCCTACGAGCAGTACTTC.

V is TRBV15 and J is TRBJ1-5; 9 bases map to TRBD1. Germline CDR1 and CDR2: LNHNV and YYDKDF (reference sequence). J gave up 9 bases and V 1 base, and 7 bases lay outside the gene matches. This CDR3 is 15 amino acids long. The chain's CDR3 is CATSRGDRDALPQHF. As DNA, the CDR3 is TGTGCCACCAGCAGAGGGGACAGGGATGCGCTGCCCCAGCATTTT.

The chain couples TRBV7-3 to TRBJ2-5, with D perhaps TRBD2 (6 bases). Per germline, CDR1 SGHTA and CDR2 FQGTGA. V dropped 2 bases and J dropped 3 bases, with 13 bases sitting between them. The CDR3 has 15 residues. CDR3 in amino acids: CASSLGRGYEETQYF. The CDR3 DNA sequence: TGTGCCAGCAGCTTAGGTCGGGGGTATGAAGAGACCCAGTACTTC.

DNA of the CDR3: TGCGCCAGCAGCCAAGATCCTAGGGGCTACGAGCAGTACTTC. Translation gives CASSQDPRGYEQYF. J is TRBJ2-7 and V is TRBV4-3, with a possible D match to TRBD1 (5 bases). Trimming removed 0 bases from V and 3 bases from J, with 9 bases in between. Germline assignment: CDR1 LGHNA and CDR2 YSLEER. The CDR3 extends over 14 amino acids.